Sequencing of this T cell receptor (beta chain) was carried out in a study of CD8 T cells in ankylosing spondylitis. Broader study findings: Past research had described some motif variants in reactive arthritis synovial fluid and blood. According to the report, clones linked to the disease were significantly enriched in matched synovial fluid samples taken from ankylosing spondylitis patients. Apparently characteristic of ankylosing spondylitis blood was a TCR beta motif (under ten highly homologous variants).

TCRdb analysed the 5' RACE reads with MiXCR anew, one entry per CDR3 protein. Of about 540,000 distinct CDR3 sequences in the sample, roughly 13% were seen once. This clonotype was seen more than once but under ten times. The target antigen is unknown. Germline CDR1 SGHVS, CDR2 FQNEAQ. The CDR3 loop spans 14 amino acids. V was cut by 4 bases and J by 5 bases, with 15 bases left in between. The clonotype was recovered from a male donor with ankylosing spondylitis. Sequenced: blood, either unsorted or a sorted T cell fraction (not recorded which). This chain links TRBV7-8 with TRBJ2-7; TRBD2 is a possible D gene (5 bases). CDR3 sequence (DNA): TGTGCCAGCAGCTCCGAAGAGGGTCCCAACGAGCAGTACTTC. It encodes CASSSEEGPNEQYF.